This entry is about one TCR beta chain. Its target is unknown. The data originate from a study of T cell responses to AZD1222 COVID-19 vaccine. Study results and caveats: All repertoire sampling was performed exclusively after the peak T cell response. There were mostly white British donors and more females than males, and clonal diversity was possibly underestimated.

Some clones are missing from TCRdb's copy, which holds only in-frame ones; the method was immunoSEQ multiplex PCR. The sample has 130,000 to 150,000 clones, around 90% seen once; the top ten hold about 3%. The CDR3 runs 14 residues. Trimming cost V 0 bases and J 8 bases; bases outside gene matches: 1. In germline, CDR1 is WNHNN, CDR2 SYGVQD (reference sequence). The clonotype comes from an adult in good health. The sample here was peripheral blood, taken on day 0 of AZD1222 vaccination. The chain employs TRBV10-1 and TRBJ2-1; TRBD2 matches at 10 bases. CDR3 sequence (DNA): TGCGCCAGCAGTGAGTCTAGCGGGAGGTATGAGCAGTTCTTC. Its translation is CASSESSGRYEQFF.